This T cell receptor (beta chain) was profiled in a study of post-analysis software for immune sequencing data. General study points: There were several TRBV segments more frequent in patients than controls, and TRBV5-6, TRBV5-1 and TRBV20-1 were among them. Patients with multiple sclerosis recorded significantly lower normalized Chao1 diversity than controls, the study found.

Libraries were made from TCR beta cDNA, and they carried unique molecular identifiers. One entry per CDR3 protein results from TCRdb running MiXCR on the PCR reads. The data hold roughly 400,000 distinct CDR3 sequences, with 35% to 45% observed a single time. This clonotype has just a few counts. No antigen is known for it. The CDR3 runs to 16 residues. Germline values: CDR1 SGHRS, CDR2 YFSETQ. V lost 3 bases and J 0 bases, leaving 13 bases between the germline ends. The gene calls are TRBV5-1 and TRBJ2-4; D possibly corresponds to TRBD2 (6 bases). The sequenced material came from blood. The TCR originated in a girl aged 2 to 10 with multiple sclerosis. The DNA of the CDR3 is TGCGCCAGCAGCTGGGGGACTGGGCTAGCCAAAAACATTCAGTACTTC. As protein: CASSWGTGLAKNIQYF.